Below are 28 T cell receptor beta chains sequenced from a single sample in a study of CD8+ T cells in alopecia areata. The treatment was: oral pan-JAK inhibitor, 5-10 mg twice daily. Reverse transcription of extracted RNA yielded cDNA, which provided the sequencing template. Some clones are missing from TCRdb's copy, which holds only in-frame ones; the method was immunoSEQ multiplex PCR. The table has around 150,000 clones, approximately 60% seen once. The specimen was CD4+ T cells sorted from blood, collected at week 24, from a patient treated with tofacitinib. Receptors were obtained from a human donor with alopecia areata.

This chain joins TRBV4-2 and TRBJ1-2; weak D call: TRBD1 (5 bases). CDR1 and CDR2 (germline): LGHNA, YNFKEQ. V lost 1 base and J 8 bases, leaving 17 bases between the germline ends. The CDR3 contains 15 residues. The CDR3 loop reads CASSQGEGTTSGYTF. CDR3 in DNA: TGTGCCAGCAGCCAAGGAGAGGGGACGACGAGCGGCTACACCTTC.

This clone was seen more than once but under ten times. The rearrangement links TRBV29-1 to TRBJ2-3, with D tentatively TRBD2 (5 bases). The CDR3 is 13 amino acids. CDR1 is SQVTM and CDR2 is ANQGSEA in the germline V gene. V lost 5 bases and J lost 2, with 11 bases in between. The CDR3, as DNA: TGCAGCGTTCGGACTGTCCACACAGATACGCAGTATTTT. Protein sequence: CSVRTVHTDTQYF.

The V and J genes are TRBV30 and TRBJ2-4; D not resolved. The CDR3 length is 11 residues. V was pared by 4 bases and J by 8 bases, with 9 bases between. Germline CDR1 reads GTSNPN; CDR2 reads SVGIG (reference sequence). The CDR3: CAWTRGDIQYF. The CDR3 coding sequence is TGTGCCTGGACCAGAGGAGACATTCAGTACTTC.

The J gene is TRBJ2-3, the V gene TRBV5-1; D may be TRBD1 (5 bases). Germline V gives CDR1 SGHRS, CDR2 YFSETQ. V was cut by 5 bases and J by 0 bases, with 7 bases left in between. The CDR3 has 13 amino acids. The DNA of the CDR3 is TGCGCCAGCAGGGGGCCCAGCACAGATACGCAGTATTTT. Translation gives CASRGPSTDTQYF. Combining the CDR3 with reference TRBV5-1 and TRBJ2-3 gives the whole variable domain KAGVTQTPRYLIKTRGQQVTLSCSPISGHRSVSWYQQTPGQGLQFLFEYFSETQRNKGNFPGRFSGRQFSNSRSEMNVSTLELGDSALYLCASRGPSTDTQYFGPGTRLTVL.

The chain carries TRBV23-1 and TRBJ1-2, with 8 bases identical to TRBD1. TRBV23-1 is designated an ORF whose function remains uncertain. CDR3 length equals 20 residues. J was trimmed by 8 bases and V by 2 bases; bases with no gene match: 25. The CDR3 here is CASSQLPSFWTGSMEEGYTF. CDR3 nucleotide sequence: TGCGCCAGCAGTCAACTTCCTTCCTTCTGGACAGGGTCGATGGAGGAGGGCTACACCTTC.

The V gene is TRBV30, the J gene TRBJ1-5; D is ambiguous. The CDR3 runs to 14 residues. Germline CDR1 and CDR2: GTSNPN and SVGIG (reference sequence). Trimming cost V 0 bases and J 4 bases, with 10 bases left between them. CDR3 sequence (DNA): TGTGCCTGGAGTGTATTGTCACTAAATCAGCCCCAGCATTTT. Its translation is CAWSVLSLNQPQHF.

The J gene is TRBJ2-5, the V gene TRBV11-2; TRBD1 aligns across 7 bases. This CDR3 spans 14 amino acids. The V gene's germline CDR1 is SGHAT and CDR2 FQNNGV. J was trimmed by 2 bases and V by 4 bases; bases with no gene match: 4. The CDR3 DNA reads TGTGCCAGCAGCTCGACAGGGCGGCAAGAGACCCAGTACTTC. This gives the protein CASSSTGRQETQYF.

This chain links TRBV19 with TRBJ1-2; D is possibly TRBD1 (5 bases). Germline-derived CDR1 and CDR2 are LNHDA and SQIVND (reference sequence). CDR3 length: 15 residues. V was pared by 3 bases and J by 0 bases, with 11 bases between. CDR3 nucleotides: TGTGCCAGTAGTATTTGGGGGGTGGCTAACTATGGCTACACCTTC. The encoded protein is CASSIWGVANYGYTF.

This sequence joins TRBV29-1 and TRBJ1-2; D not resolved. From germline, CDR1 is SQVTM and CDR2 ANQGSEA. Trimming took 3 bases from V and 3 from J, leaving 8 bases between them. The CDR3 has 12 amino acids. The CDR3 spells CSVDGSDYGYTF. The CDR3 DNA reads as TGCAGCGTTGACGGGTCTGACTATGGCTACACCTTC.

The chain has TRBV5-6 and TRBJ1-5, with D unclear. Per germline, CDR1 SGHDT and CDR2 YYEEEE. The CDR3 consists of 13 residues. The V gene lost 4 bases and the J gene lost 4 bases, with 9 bases spanning the gap. CDR3 sequence: CASSQGINQPQHF. In DNA, the CDR3 is TGTGCCAGCAGCCAAGGTATAAATCAGCCCCAGCATTTT. The entire variable domain, with the rest obtained from reference TRBV5-6 and TRBJ1-5, is as follows: DAGVTQSPTHLIKTRGQQVTLRCSPKSGHDTVSWYQQALGQGPQFIFQYYEEEERQRGNFPDRFSGHQFPNYSSELNVNALLLGDSALYLCASSQGINQPQHFGDGTRLSIL.

This clone was observed a handful of times. The genes are TRBV2 and TRBJ2-2; D is perhaps TRBD2 (7 bases). The V end lost 2 bases, the J end lost 4 bases, and 20 bases lay between the germline ends. The CDR3 extends over 18 amino acids. CDR1 and CDR2 (germline): SNHLY, FYNNEI. As DNA, the CDR3 is TGTGCCAGCAGTGAATCATTGATCCGGGGGGCGGGCACCGGGGAGCTGTTTTTT. This gives the protein CASSESLIRGAGTGELFF.

This chain connects TRBV30 to TRBJ2-7, with D unresolved. Trimming took 4 bases from V and 3 from J, leaving 10 bases between them. The germline V gene encodes CDR1 GTSNPN and CDR2 SVGIG (reference sequence). The CDR3 has 12 amino acids. CDR3 protein: CAWTRGIYEQYF. In DNA form, the CDR3 reads TGTGCCTGGACCCGCGGAATCTACGAGCAGTACTTC. Using reference TRBV30 and TRBJ2-7 for the parts outside the CDR3, the full variable domain is SQTIHQWPATLVQPVGSPLSLECTVEGTSNPNLYWYRQAAGRGLQLLFYSVGIGQISSEVPQNLSASRPQDRQFILSSKKLLLSDSGFYLCAWTRGIYEQYFGPGTRLTVT.

This clone has more than one count but fewer than ten. The chain carries TRBV19 and TRBJ1-1; no firm D call. This CDR3 has 13 residues. Germline V gene lookup returns CDR1 LNHDA and CDR2 SQIVND (reference sequence). V lost 8 bases to trimming and J lost 1 base, with 11 bases between them. CDR3 DNA sequence: TGTGCCAGTCAACCTTGGACGAACACTGAAGCTTTCTTT. This translates into CASQPWTNTEAFF.

V and J are TRBV7-9 and TRBJ1-2, with D possibly matching TRBD1 (5 bases). The CDR3 totals 13 residues. CDR1 is SEHNR and CDR2 is FQNEAQ in the germline V gene (reference sequence). Trimming left V 5 bases short and J 6 bases short, with 13 bases between. CDR3 region: CASSPDRTHGYTF. DNA of the CDR3: TGTGCCAGCAGCCCAGACAGAACTCATGGCTACACCTTC. The variable domain in full, with the rest retrieved from reference TRBV7-9 and TRBJ1-2, is DTGVSQNPRHKITKRGQNVTFRCDPISEHNRLYWYRQTLGQGPEFLTYFQNEAQLEKSRLLSDRFSAERPKGSFSTLEIQRTEQGDSAMYLCASSPDRTHGYTFGSGTRLTVV.

This sequence joins TRBV30 and TRBJ1-1, with D maybe TRBD1 (6 bases). Per germline, CDR1 GTSNPN and CDR2 SVGIG (reference sequence). The CDR3 length is 15 residues. V lost 0 bases and J 1 base, leaving 12 bases between the germline ends. The chain's CDR3 is CAWSVLGGQNTEAFF. DNA of the CDR3: TGTGCCTGGAGTGTTCTAGGGGGGCAGAACACTGAAGCTTTCTTT. Based on the CDR3 plus reference TRBV30 and TRBJ1-1, the full variable domain is SQTIHQWPATLVQPVGSPLSLECTVEGTSNPNLYWYRQAAGRGLQLLFYSVGIGQISSEVPQNLSASRPQDRQFILSSKKLLLSDSGFYLCAWSVLGGQNTEAFFGQGTRLTVV.

The J gene is TRBJ2-6, the V gene TRBV7-2, with D unresolved. This CDR3 is built from 14 residues. Trimming took off 3 bases at V and 3 bases at J, with 6 bases between the two ends. Germline assignment: CDR1 SGHTA and CDR2 FQGNSA. Written as DNA, the CDR3 is TGTGCCAGCAGCTTGGGGTTTGGGGCCAACGTCCTGACTTTC. It is translated as CASSLGFGANVLTF.

The rearrangement links TRBV4-1 to TRBJ2-5; TRBD1 aligns across 7 bases. Per germline, CDR1 MGHRA and CDR2 YSYEKL. V lost 0 bases to trimming and J lost 4 bases; unmatched junction nucleotides: 2. This CDR3 spans 14 amino acids. The CDR3 bases are TGCGCCAGCAGCCAAGATACAGGGGTAGAGACCCAGTACTTC. Protein: CASSQDTGVETQYF.

There are a few counts of this clone. This chain joins TRBV29-1 and TRBJ1-1; D is undetermined. Germline V gene sequence: CDR1 SQVTM, CDR2 ANQGSEA. Trimming left V 5 bases short and J 6 bases short, with 16 bases between. This CDR3 has 13 residues. The CDR3 nucleotides read TGCAGCGTTTCCCTTTCGCGACTGGCTGAAGCTTTCTTT. The encoded protein is CSVSLSRLAEAFF.

This clone has just a few counts. The chain uses TRBV6-5 and TRBJ2-7; 7 bases map to TRBD1. Trimming cost V 4 bases and J 1 base; bases outside gene matches: 7. CDR3 size: 15 residues. CDR1 is MNHEY, CDR2 SVGAGI, per germline. The CDR3 nucleotides are TGTGCCAGCAGTTCCACCCGACAGGGATCCTACGAGCAGTACTTC. Its translation is CASSSTRQGSYEQYF.

This clone came up a few times. The V gene is TRBV7-9, the J gene TRBJ1-2, with 8 bases matching TRBD1. The CDR3 extends over 14 amino acids. The J segment lost 11 bases and the V segment lost 4 bases, leaving 12 bases of the junction unmatched. Germline V lookup: CDR1 SEHNR, CDR2 FQNEAQ (reference sequence). CDR3 sequence (DNA): TGTGCCAGCAGCTCGGCAGGGGGCCTCCCAGGATACACCTTC. It translates to CASSSAGGLPGYTF.

On this clone itself: The same CDR3 also results from other DNA sequences found in this sample. The chain has TRBV5-1 and TRBJ2-5; D unresolved. V lost 2 bases, J lost 2 bases, and 7 bases lay in between. The V gene's germline CDR1 is SGHRS and CDR2 YFSETQ. CDR3 length: 13 residues. The CDR3 loop reads CASSFGSQETQYF. The CDR3 DNA sequence: TGCGCCAGCAGCTTCGGCTCGCAAGAGACCCAGTACTTC.

With regard to this clone: This CDR3 is also generated by other DNA sequences in the sample. This chain joins TRBV29-1 and TRBJ1-2, with D maybe TRBD1 (6 bases). The CDR3 is made up of 12 amino acids. The germline V and J ends were trimmed by 2 bases and 2 bases, with 6 bases remaining between them. Germline V gives CDR1 SQVTM, CDR2 ANQGSEA. CDR3 amino acids: CSVERGNYGYTF. CDR3 DNA: TGCAGCGTTGAAAGGGGGAACTATGGCTACACCTTC.

J is TRBJ1-2 and V is TRBV11-2; unclear D gene. Germline V gene sequence: CDR1 SGHAT, CDR2 FQNNGV. The CDR3 extends over 13 amino acids. Trimming removed 1 base from V and 4 bases from J, with 7 bases in between. CDR3 amino acids: CASSLGLAYGYTF. The CDR3 DNA reads TGTGCCAGCAGCTTAGGCCTAGCCTATGGCTACACCTTC.

The chain couples TRBV5-1 to TRBJ2-3; TRBD2 agrees at 7 bases. The CDR3 has 12 amino acids. The V gene's germline CDR1 is SGHRS and CDR2 YFSETQ. Germline trimming cut 5 bases from V and 5 bases from J; bases unmatched to any gene: 2. CDR3 DNA: TGCGCCAGCAGACCGGGGGGAGATACGCAGTATTTT. It translates to CASRPGGDTQYF.

The V gene is TRBV11-2, the J gene TRBJ2-5; the D is unclear. The CDR3 is 12 amino acids. Germline CDR1 SGHAT, CDR2 FQNNGV. Trimming left V 5 bases short and J 3 bases short, with 7 bases between. The CDR3 DNA is TGTGCCAGCAGCCCTGCGGAAGAGACCCAGTACTTC. This encodes CASSPAEETQYF.

This chain joins TRBV29-1 and TRBJ2-7; no firm D call. CDR1 and CDR2 from the germline V gene are SQVTM and ANQGSEA. This CDR3 has 13 residues. V was trimmed by 6 bases and J by 2 bases, leaving 14 bases between them. CDR3 region: CSVAPRQTYEQYF. The CDR3 DNA sequence: TGCAGCGTCGCTCCGCGTCAGACCTACGAGCAGTACTTC.

The chain carries TRBV5-1 and TRBJ2-3; D possibly corresponds to TRBD1 (8 bases). The CDR3 contains 13 residues. The germline gives CDR1 SGHRS, CDR2 YFSETQ. Trimming removed 4 bases from V and 9 bases from J, with 15 bases in between. The CDR3 DNA is TGCGCCAGCAGCACGACAGGGGAGGGGACGCAGTATTTT. Translated: CASSTTGEGTQYF. The full variable domain, in which reference TRBV5-1 and TRBJ2-3 provide the parts outside the CDR3, is KAGVTQTPRYLIKTRGQQVTLSCSPISGHRSVSWYQQTPGQGLQFLFEYFSETQRNKGNFPGRFSGRQFSNSRSEMNVSTLELGDSALYLCASSTTGEGTQYFGPGTRLTVL.

This clone was picked up one time. The chain combines TRBV19 with TRBJ2-1; the D gene is possibly TRBD1 (5 bases). The length of the CDR3 is 14 residues. The V end was cut by 1 base, the J end by 9 bases, with 13 bases between. CDR1 LNHDA and CDR2 SQIVND come from the germline V gene (reference sequence). CDR3 nucleotides: TGTGCCAGTAGTATAGTCAGGCAGGGCAGTGAGCAGTTCTTC. Residues: CASSIVRQGSEQFF. Based on the CDR3 plus reference TRBV19 and TRBJ2-1, the full variable domain is DGGITQSPKYLFRKEGQNVTLSCEQNLNHDAMYWYRQDPGQGLRLIYYSQIVNDFQKGDIAEGYSVSREKKESFPLTVTSAQKNPTAFYLCASSIVRQGSEQFFGPGTRLTVL.